This TCR beta chain originates from a study of Ad26.COV2.S vaccination and SARS-CoV-2 variants. Study-wide background: Once, or twice with 56 days between doses, Ad26.COV2.S was given intramuscularly.

Trimming cost V 6 bases and J 1 base; bases outside gene matches: 4. This CDR3 region has 15 residues. CDR1 is SGDLS, CDR2 YYNGEE, per germline. Noted treatment: some 20 received Ad26.COV2.S at low or high dose, single or two shots; about 5 received placebo; per-sample allocation not given. Vaccine and placebo recipients were sampled on day 63 after the first injection. Method: immunoSEQ multiplex PCR; TCRdb's copy keeps in-frame clones and lacks some. The repertoire includes more than 300,000 clones, roughly 91% of them detected once, and around 5% sits in the top ten. Regarding this clone: Antigen specificity is unknown.

Study results and limitations: Responses of spike-specific T cells (both CD8+ and CD4+) reportedly showed substantial breadth after vaccination. Across vaccine and placebo recipients, the breadth of non-spike TCRs was similar.

The sequenced sample was peripheral blood, obtained in a trial of Ad26.COV2.S vaccine versus placebo. This clonotype was obtained from a person aged 18-65 years who received the Ad26.COV2.S COVID-19 vaccine or a placebo. The gene calls are TRBV9 and TRBJ2-2; 9 nucleotides align to TRBD2. This CDR3 reads CASTIAGENTGELFF. The CDR3 nucleotides read TGTGCCAGCACCATAGCGGGGGAGAACACCGGGGAGCTGTTTTTT.